One TCR beta chain is described in this entry. The antigen remains unidentified. V was clipped by 1 base and J by 7 bases, with 8 bases between them. This CDR3 region has 13 residues. CDR1 is SGHTS and CDR2 is YDEGEE in the germline V gene. This specimen belongs to a study of cytomegalovirus exposure and HLA in healthy donors. Study conclusions and caveats: Later analysis indicated greater clonal expansion among HLA-associated TCR beta chains than among equally common other chains. Altogether, 160 or so TCR beta chains were recorded as cytomegalovirus-associated.

PCR employed 60 Vbeta and 13 Jbeta primers. Here immunoSEQ multiplex PCR was the method, and the copy in TCRdb shows in-frame clones only, minus some. The sample yields 95,000 to 100,000 clones, under 80% seen once. The TCR was taken from a male donor in good health and CMV-seronegative. Sequencing was done on a sample of PBMCs. The chain recombines TRBV5-8 with TRBJ1-4; D possibly corresponds to TRBD1 (5 bases). CDR3 nucleotide sequence: TGTGCCAGCAGCTTGTTCAGGGTTGAAAAACTGTTTTTT. This encodes CASSLFRVEKLFF.